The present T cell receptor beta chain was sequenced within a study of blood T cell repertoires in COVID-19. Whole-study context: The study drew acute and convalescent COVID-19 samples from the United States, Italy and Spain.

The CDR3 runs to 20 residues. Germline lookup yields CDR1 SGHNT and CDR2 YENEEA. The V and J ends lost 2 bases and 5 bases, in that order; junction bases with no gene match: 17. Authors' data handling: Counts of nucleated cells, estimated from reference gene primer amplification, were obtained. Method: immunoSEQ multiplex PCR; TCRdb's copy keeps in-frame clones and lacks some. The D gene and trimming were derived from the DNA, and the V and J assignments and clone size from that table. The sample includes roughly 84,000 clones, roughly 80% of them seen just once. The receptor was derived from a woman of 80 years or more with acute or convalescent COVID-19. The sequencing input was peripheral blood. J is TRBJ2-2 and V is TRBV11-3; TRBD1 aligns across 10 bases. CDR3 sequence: CASSLNGGWTGGDTTGELFF. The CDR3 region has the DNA TGTGCCAGCAGCTTAAATGGCGGATGGACAGGGGGGGATACTACCGGGGAGCTGTTTTTT. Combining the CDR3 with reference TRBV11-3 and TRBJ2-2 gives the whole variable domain EAGVVQSPRYKIIEKKQPVAFWCNPISGHNTLYWYLQNLGQGPELLIRYENEEAVDDSQLPKDRFSAERLKGVDSTLKIQPAELGDSAVYLCASSLNGGWTGGDTTGELFFGEGSRLTVL.